The clone carrying this T cell receptor (beta chain) was observed a handful of times. These data are taken from a study of blood T cell repertoires in COVID-19. Assay used: immunoSEQ multiplex PCR; TCRdb lists only in-frame clones, some missing. The sample consists of approximately 460,000 clones, roughly nine tenths of them appearing once. CDR3 length: 14 amino acids. Germline V CDR1 and CDR2: MNHEY, SVGAGI. The V end was cut by 5 bases, the J end by 4 bases, with 14 bases between. Sequencing was performed on peripheral blood. This receptor was identified in a man aged 18-30 years with COVID-19, enrolled during active disease. J is TRBJ1-1 and V is TRBV6-5, with a tentative D call TRBD1 (5 bases). In DNA, the CDR3 is TGTGCCAGCAGTCCAGTCCAGGGATTCACTGAAGCTTTCTTT. Encoded protein: CASSPVQGFTEAFF.